This record looks at one TCR beta chain sequence and its context. This record belongs to a study of control samples from healthy donors and cancer patients. This CDR3 is built from 14 residues. Germline values: CDR1 LNHDA, CDR2 SQIVND (reference sequence). V lost 3 bases to trimming and J lost 2 bases, with 10 bases between them. Libraries were prepared by immunoSEQ multiplex PCR; TCRdb keeps only in-frame clonotypes and omits some of them. The repertoire holds 17,000 or so clones, with about 88% as singletons. Source material: PBMCs. The rearrangement joins TRBV19 to TRBJ1-1; D gene unclear. This sequence originates from a man aged 55 to 70 with head and neck cancer. The CDR3 DNA reads TGTGCCAGTAGTATTAATGGCATTAACACTGAAGCTTTCTTT. It encodes CASSINGINTEAFF. The whole variable domain, filled in from reference TRBV19 and TRBJ1-1, reads DGGITQSPKYLFRKEGQNVTLSCEQNLNHDAMYWYRQDPGQGLRLIYYSQIVNDFQKGDIAEGYSVSREKKESFPLTVTSAQKNPTAFYLCASSINGINTEAFFGQGTRLTVV.